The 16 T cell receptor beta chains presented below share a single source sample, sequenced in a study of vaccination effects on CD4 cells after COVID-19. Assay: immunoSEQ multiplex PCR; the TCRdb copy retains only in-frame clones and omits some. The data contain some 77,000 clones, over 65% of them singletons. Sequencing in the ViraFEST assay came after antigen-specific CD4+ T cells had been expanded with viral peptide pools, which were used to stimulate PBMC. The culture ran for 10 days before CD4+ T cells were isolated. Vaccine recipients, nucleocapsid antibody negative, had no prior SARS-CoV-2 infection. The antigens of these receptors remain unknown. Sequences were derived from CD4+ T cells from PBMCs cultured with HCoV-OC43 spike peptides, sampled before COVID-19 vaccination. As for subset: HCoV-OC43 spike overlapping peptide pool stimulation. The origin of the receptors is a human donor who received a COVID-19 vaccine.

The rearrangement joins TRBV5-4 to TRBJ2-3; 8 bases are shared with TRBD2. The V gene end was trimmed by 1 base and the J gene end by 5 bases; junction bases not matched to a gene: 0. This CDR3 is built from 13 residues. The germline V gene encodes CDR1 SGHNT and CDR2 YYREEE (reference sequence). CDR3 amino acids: CASSLTSGDTQYF. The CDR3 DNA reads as TGTGCCAGCAGCTTGACTAGCGGAGATACGCAGTATTTT.

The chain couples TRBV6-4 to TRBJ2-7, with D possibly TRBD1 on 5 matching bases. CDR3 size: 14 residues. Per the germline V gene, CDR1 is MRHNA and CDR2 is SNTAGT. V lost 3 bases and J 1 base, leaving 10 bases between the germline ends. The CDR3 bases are TGTGCCAGCAGTGAGGTGGCAGGGTCCTACGAGCAGTACGTC. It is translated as CASSEVAGSYEQYV.

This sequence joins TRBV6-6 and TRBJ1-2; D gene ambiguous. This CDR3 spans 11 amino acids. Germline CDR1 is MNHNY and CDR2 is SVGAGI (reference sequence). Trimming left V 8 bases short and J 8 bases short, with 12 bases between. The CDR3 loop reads CASSGDGGYTF. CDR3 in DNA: TGTGCCAGCTCCGGTGATGGAGGCTACACCTTC.

CDR3 DNA: TGTGCCAGCAGCCAAGTTTCCCGTGAAGCTTTCTTT. Its protein product is CASSQVSREAFF. V usage is TRBV3-1 (or the pseudogene TRBV3-2) and J usage is TRBJ1-1; D not certain. V was cut by 1 base and J by 7 bases, with 7 bases left in between. This CDR3 has 12 residues. Per germline, CDR1 LGHDT and CDR2 YNNKEL (reference sequence).

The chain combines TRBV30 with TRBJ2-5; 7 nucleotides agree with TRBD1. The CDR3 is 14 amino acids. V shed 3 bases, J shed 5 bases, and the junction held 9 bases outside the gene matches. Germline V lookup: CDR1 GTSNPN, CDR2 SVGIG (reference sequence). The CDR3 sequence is CAWRIQGRGETQYF. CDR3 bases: TGTGCCTGGAGAATACAGGGGAGAGGTGAGACCCAGTACTTC.

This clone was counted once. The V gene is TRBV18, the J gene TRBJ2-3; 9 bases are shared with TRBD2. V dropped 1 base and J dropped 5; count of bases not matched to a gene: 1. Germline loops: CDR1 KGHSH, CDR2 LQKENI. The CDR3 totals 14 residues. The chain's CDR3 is CASSPRRGGDTQYF. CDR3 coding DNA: TGTGCCAGCTCACCACGGCGGGGGGGAGATACGCAGTATTTT.

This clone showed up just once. The CDR3 protein is CASSQDDRYYGYTF. The CDR3 bases are TGTGCCAGCAGCCAAGATGACAGGTACTATGGCTACACCTTC. This chain connects TRBV3-1 (or the pseudogene TRBV3-2) to TRBJ1-2; a weak D match, TRBD1 (6 bases). With 0 bases removed from V and 3 bases from J, the gap between germline ends came to 8 bases. This CDR3 has 14 residues. Looked up from germline, CDR1 is LGHDT and CDR2 is YNNKEL (reference sequence).

CDR3 region: CASRERVGSRDTQYF. The DNA for the CDR3 is TGTGCCAGCAGAGAGCGGGTGGGCTCCCGGGATACGCAGTATTTT. The chain has TRBV6-6 and TRBJ2-3; D is perhaps TRBD2 (6 bases). The V end lost 6 bases, the J end lost 6 bases, and 19 bases lay between the germline ends. This CDR3 spans 15 amino acids. CDR1 and CDR2 (germline): MNHNY, SVGAGI (reference sequence).

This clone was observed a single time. As DNA, the CDR3 is TGTGCTAGTGGTTTGATCTTAGGCGGGACAGCTAATGAAAAACTGTTTTTT. Translation gives CASGLILGGTANEKLFF. This rearrangement joins TRBV12-5 to TRBJ1-4, with 7 bases matching TRBD1. This CDR3 is 17 amino acids long. Germline V lookup: CDR1 LGHNT, CDR2 FRNRAP. Losses at the gene ends were 2 bases for V and 3 bases for J; bases not matched to a gene: 9.

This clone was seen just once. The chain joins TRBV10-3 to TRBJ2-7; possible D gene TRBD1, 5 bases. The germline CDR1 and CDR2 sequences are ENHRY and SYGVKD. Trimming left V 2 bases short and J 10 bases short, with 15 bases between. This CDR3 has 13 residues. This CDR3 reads CAISEHQGLSQYV. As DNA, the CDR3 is TGTGCCATCAGTGAGCACCAGGGTCTCAGCCAGTACGTC.

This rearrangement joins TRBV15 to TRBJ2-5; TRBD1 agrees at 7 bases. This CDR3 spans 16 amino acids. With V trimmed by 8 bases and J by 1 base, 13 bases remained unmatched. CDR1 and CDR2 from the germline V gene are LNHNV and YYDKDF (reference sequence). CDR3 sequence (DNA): TGTGCCACCCGAAACGGCAGGGGGATCGGCCAAGAGACCCAGTACTTC. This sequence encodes CATRNGRGIGQETQYF. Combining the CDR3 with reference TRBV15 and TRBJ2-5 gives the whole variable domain DAMVIQNPRYQVTQFGKPVTLSCSQTLNHNVMYWYQQKSSQAPKLLFHYYDKDFNNEADTPDNFQSRRPNTSFCFLDIRSPGLGDTAMYLCATRNGRGIGQETQYFGPGTRLLVL.

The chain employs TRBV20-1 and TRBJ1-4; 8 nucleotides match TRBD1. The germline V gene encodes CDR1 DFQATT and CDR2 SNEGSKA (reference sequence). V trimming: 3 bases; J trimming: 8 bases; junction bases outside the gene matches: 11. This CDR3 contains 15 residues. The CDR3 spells CSASPVTGGKEKLFF. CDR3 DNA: TGCAGTGCTAGTCCGGTAACAGGGGGAAAAGAAAAACTGTTTTTT.

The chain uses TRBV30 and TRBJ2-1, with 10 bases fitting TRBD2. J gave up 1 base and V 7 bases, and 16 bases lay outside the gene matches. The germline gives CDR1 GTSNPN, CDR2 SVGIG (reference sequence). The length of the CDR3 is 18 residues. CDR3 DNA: TGTGCCTACCAGGGGGGAAGTAGCGGGGGGCTATCCTACAATGAGCAGTTCTTC. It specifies CAYQGGSSGGLSYNEQFF. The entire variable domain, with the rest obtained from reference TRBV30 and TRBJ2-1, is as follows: SQTIHQWPATLVQPVGSPLSLECTVEGTSNPNLYWYRQAAGRGLQLLFYSVGIGQISSEVPQNLSASRPQDRQFILSSKKLLLSDSGFYLCAYQGGSSGGLSYNEQFFGPGTRLTVL.

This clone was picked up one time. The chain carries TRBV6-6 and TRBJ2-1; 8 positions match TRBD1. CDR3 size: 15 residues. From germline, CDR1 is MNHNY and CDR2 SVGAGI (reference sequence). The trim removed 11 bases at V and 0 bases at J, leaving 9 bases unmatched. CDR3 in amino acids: CAGRQGPNSYNEQFF. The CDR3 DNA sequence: TGTGCCGGGCGACAGGGGCCAAACTCCTACAATGAGCAGTTCTTC.

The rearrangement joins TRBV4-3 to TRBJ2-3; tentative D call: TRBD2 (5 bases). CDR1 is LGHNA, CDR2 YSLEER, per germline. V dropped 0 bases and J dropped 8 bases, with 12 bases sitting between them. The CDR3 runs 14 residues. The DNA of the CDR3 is TGCGCCAGCAGCCAAGAGACTAAAGAGGGTACGCAGTATTTT. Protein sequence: CASSQETKEGTQYF.

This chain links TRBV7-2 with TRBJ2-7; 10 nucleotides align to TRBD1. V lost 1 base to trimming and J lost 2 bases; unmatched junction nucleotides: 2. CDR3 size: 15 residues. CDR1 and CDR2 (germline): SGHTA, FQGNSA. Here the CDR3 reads CASSLGTGGTYEQYV. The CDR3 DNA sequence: TGTGCCAGCAGCTTAGGGACAGGGGGTACCTACGAGCAGTACGTC.